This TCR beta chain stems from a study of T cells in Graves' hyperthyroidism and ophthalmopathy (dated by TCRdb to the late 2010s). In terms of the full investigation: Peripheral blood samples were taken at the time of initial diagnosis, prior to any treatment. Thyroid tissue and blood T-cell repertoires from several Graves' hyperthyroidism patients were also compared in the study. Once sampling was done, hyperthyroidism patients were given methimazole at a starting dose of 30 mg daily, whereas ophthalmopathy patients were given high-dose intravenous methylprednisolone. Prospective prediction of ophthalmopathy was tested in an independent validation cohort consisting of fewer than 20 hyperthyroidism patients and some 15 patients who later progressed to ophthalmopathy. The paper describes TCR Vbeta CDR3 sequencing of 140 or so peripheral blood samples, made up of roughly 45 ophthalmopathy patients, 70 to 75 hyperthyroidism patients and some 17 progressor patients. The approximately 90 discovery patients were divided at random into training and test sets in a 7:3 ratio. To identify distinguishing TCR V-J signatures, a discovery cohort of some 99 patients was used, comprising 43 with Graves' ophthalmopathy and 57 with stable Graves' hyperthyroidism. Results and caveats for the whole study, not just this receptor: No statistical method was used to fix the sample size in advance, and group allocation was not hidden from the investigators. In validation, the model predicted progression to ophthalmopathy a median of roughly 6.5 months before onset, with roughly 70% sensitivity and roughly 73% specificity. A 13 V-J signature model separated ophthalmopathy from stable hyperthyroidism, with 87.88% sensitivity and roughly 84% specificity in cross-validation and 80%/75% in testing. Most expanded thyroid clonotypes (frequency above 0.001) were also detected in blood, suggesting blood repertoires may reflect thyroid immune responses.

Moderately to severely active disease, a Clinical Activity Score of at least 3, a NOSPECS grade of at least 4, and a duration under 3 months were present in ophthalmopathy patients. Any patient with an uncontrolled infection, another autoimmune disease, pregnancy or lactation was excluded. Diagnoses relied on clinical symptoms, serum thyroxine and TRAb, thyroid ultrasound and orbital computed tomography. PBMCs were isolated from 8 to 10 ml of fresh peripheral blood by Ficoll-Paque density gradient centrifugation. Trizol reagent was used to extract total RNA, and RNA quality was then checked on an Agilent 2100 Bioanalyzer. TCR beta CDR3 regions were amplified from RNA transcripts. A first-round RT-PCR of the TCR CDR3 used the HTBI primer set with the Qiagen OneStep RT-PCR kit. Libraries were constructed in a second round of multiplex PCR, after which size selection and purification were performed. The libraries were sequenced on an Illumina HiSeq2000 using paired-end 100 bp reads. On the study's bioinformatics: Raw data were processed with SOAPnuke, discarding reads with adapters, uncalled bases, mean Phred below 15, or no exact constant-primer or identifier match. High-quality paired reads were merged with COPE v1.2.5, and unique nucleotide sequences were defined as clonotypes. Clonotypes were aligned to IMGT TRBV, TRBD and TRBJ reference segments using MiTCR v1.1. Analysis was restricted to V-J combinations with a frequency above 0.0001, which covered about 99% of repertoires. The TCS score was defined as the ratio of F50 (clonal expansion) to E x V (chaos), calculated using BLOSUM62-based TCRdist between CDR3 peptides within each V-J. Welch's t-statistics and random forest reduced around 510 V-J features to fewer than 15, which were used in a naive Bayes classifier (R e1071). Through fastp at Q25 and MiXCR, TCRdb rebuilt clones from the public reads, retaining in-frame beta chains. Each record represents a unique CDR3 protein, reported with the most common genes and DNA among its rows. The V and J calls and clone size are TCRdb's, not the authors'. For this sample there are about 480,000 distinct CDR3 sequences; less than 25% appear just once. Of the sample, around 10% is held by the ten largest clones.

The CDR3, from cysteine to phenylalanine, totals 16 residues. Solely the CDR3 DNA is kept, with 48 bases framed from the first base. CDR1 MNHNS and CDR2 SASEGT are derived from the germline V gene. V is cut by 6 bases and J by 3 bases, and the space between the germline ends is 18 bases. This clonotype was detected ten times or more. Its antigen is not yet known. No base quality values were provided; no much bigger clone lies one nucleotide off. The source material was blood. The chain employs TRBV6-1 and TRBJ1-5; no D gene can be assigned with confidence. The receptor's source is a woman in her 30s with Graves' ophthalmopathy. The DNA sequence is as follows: TGTGCCAGCAGACGCGCCCGGGAAGGTTACAATCAGCCCCAGCATTTT. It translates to CASRRAREGYNQPQHF.